The 32 T cell receptor beta chains listed next were all sequenced from one sample in a study of T cell responses to AZD1222 COVID-19 vaccine. TCRdb keeps only in-frame clones here, not all; method: immunoSEQ multiplex PCR. The profile shows some 61,000 clones, roughly 87% of them singletons. Sequencing was performed on peripheral blood, taken on day 0 of AZD1222 vaccination. The receptor source for this set is an adult in good health.

The chain combines TRBV4-1 with TRBJ2-6; D remains unclear. CDR1 is MGHRA and CDR2 is YSYEKL in the germline V gene. This CDR3 contains 17 residues. V lost 0 bases and J lost 0, with 9 bases in between. Written as DNA, the CDR3 is TGCGCCAGCAGCCAAGAGCCAGGCCTCTCTGGGGCCAACGTCCTGACTTTC. This sequence encodes CASSQEPGLSGANVLTF.

This rearrangement joins TRBV30 to TRBJ2-1; D is ambiguous. Trimming shortened V by 5 bases and J by 4 bases, and 6 bases separated the two germline ends. This CDR3 spans 11 amino acids. Germline CDR1 reads GTSNPN; CDR2 reads SVGIG (reference sequence). The CDR3 loop is CAWRSYNEQFF. Written as DNA, the CDR3 is TGTGCCTGGCGATCGTACAATGAGCAGTTCTTC.

The chain combines TRBV11-2 with TRBJ1-4; D gene unclear. There are 18 residues in the CDR3. Germline V gene data show CDR1 as SGHAT and CDR2 as FQNNGV. The V and J ends lost 4 bases and 3 bases respectively, with 21 bases between them. The CDR3 DNA follows: TGTGCCAGCAGCTCCGCCCGTTCCGGCAGGTCGTCTAATGAAAAACTGTTTTTT. It translates to CASSSARSGRSSNEKLFF. Full variable domain (rest looked up from reference TRBV11-2 and TRBJ1-4): EAGVAQSPRYKIIEKRQSVAFWCNPISGHATLYWYQQILGQGPKLLIQFQNNGVVDDSQLPKDRFSAERLKGVDSTLKIQPAKLEDSAVYLCASSSARSGRSSNEKLFFGSGTQLSVL.

Ten or more counts support this clone. Other nucleotide sequences from this sample produce the same CDR3. The chain joins TRBV9 to TRBJ2-2, with D uncertain. The CDR3 spans 12 residues. Germline-derived CDR1 and CDR2 are SGDLS and YYNGEE. V lost 1 base to trimming and J lost 6 bases, with 4 bases between them. The CDR3 nucleotides are TGTGCCAGCAGCGTACGGTCCGGGGAGCTGTTTTTT. Its translation is CASSVRSGELFF. Combining the CDR3 with reference TRBV9 and TRBJ2-2 gives the whole variable domain DSGVTQTPKHLITATGQRVTLRCSPRSGDLSVYWYQQSLDQGLQFLIQYYNGEERAKGNILERFSAQQFPDLHSELNLSSLELGDSALYFCASSVRSGELFFGEGSRLTVL.

The genes are TRBV27 and TRBJ2-1, with D hard to call. The CDR3 sequence is 13 residues long. The V end was cut by 6 bases, the J end by 4 bases, with 10 bases between. The germline V gene has CDR1 MNHEY and CDR2 SMNVEV (reference sequence). This chain's CDR3 is CASSQTWYNEQFF. CDR3 nucleotide sequence: TGTGCCAGCAGCCAGACTTGGTACAATGAGCAGTTCTTC.

The chain uses TRBV27 and TRBJ2-2, with a possible D match to TRBD2 (7 bases). Per the germline V gene, CDR1 is MNHEY and CDR2 is SMNVEV (reference sequence). The CDR3 is 16 residues long. V lost 4 bases and J 4 bases, leaving 16 bases between the germline ends. This chain's CDR3 is CASSSYGGHGTGELFF. CDR3 bases: TGTGCCAGCAGTTCCTACGGGGGGCACGGCACCGGGGAGCTGTTTTTT.

The chain links TRBV5-1 to TRBJ2-1; 8 positions agree with TRBD2. This CDR3 comprises 15 residues. Germline CDR1 SGHRS, CDR2 YFSETQ. With V trimmed by 4 bases and J by 6 bases, 9 bases remained unmatched. DNA of the CDR3: TGCGCCAGCAGCCTGGGACTAGTTGGAGGCAATGAGCAGTTCTTC. Its translation is CASSLGLVGGNEQFF.

V gene TRBV6-5 combines with J gene TRBJ1-1; D not resolved. V was shortened by 6 bases and J by 5 bases, with 10 bases between the two germline ends. Germline loops: CDR1 MNHEY, CDR2 SVGAGI. This CDR3 contains 12 residues. The CDR3, as DNA: TGTGCCAGCAGGGTTGGCAGTACTGAAGCTTTCTTT. Translation gives CASRVGSTEAFF.

CDR3 bases: TGTGCCAGCAGCGTAGTAGGGCCCTACAATGAGCAGTTCTTC. Its protein product is CASSVVGPYNEQFF. This rearrangement joins TRBV9 to TRBJ2-1; D unclear. CDR1 is SGDLS and CDR2 is YYNGEE in the germline V gene. The CDR3 consists of 14 residues. Trimming pared 0 bases from V and 2 bases from J, leaving 6 bases between.

The V gene is TRBV5-1, the J gene TRBJ2-7; weak D call: TRBD2 (5 bases). Germline V CDR1 and CDR2: SGHRS, YFSETQ. This CDR3 is 16 amino acids long. V lost 4 bases and J 0 bases, leaving 17 bases between the germline ends. CDR3 sequence: CASSPGGFGFSYEQYF. The CDR3, as DNA: TGCGCCAGCAGCCCGGGCGGGTTCGGGTTCTCCTACGAGCAGTACTTC.

The rearrangement joins TRBV5-1 to TRBJ1-6, with D possibly being TRBD1 (5 bases). Deletions cut 1 base from V and 5 bases from J, with 10 bases between. The CDR3 runs to 15 residues. The germline V gene encodes CDR1 SGHRS and CDR2 YFSETQ. The CDR3 DNA is TGCGCCAGCAGCTTGCAGACAGACAATAATTCACCCCTCCACTTT. Protein product: CASSLQTDNNSPLHF.

This clone was counted a single time. V usage is TRBV5-4 and J usage is TRBJ1-3; D possibly corresponds to TRBD1 (6 bases). CDR1 is SGHNT, CDR2 YYREEE, per germline (reference sequence). The length of the CDR3 is 17 residues. Trimming shortened V by 0 bases and J by 0 bases, and 13 bases separated the two germline ends. CDR3 DNA: TGTGCCAGCAGCTTGGGGATGGGGGGCCGCTCTGGAAACACCATATATTTT. This gives the protein CASSLGMGGRSGNTIYF. Supplemented by reference TRBV5-4 and TRBJ1-3, the full variable domain reads ETGVTQSPTHLIKTRGQQVTLRCSSQSGHNTVSWYQQALGQGPQFIFQYYREEENGRGNFPPRFSGLQFPNYSSELNVNALELDDSALYLCASSLGMGGRSGNTIYFGEGSWLTVV.

This clone was counted a single time. CDR3 DNA sequence: TGTGCCAGTAGTATCCAACGCCTGAAGGGAAACATTCAGTACTTC. As protein: CASSIQRLKGNIQYF. The V gene is TRBV19, the J gene TRBJ2-4; D gene uncertain. The CDR3 is made up of 15 amino acids. V shed 3 bases and J shed 6 bases, with 15 bases lying between them. The V gene's germline CDR1 is LNHDA and CDR2 SQIVND (reference sequence).

This chain connects TRBV6-4 to TRBJ2-1; TRBD1 agrees at 10 bases. Germline V gene sequence: CDR1 MRHNA, CDR2 SNTAGT. V lost 2 bases to trimming and J lost 8 bases; unmatched junction nucleotides: 3. This CDR3 region has 14 residues. CDR3 loop: CASSDTTGGDEQFF. CDR3 sequence (DNA): TGTGCCAGCAGTGACACGACAGGGGGCGATGAGCAGTTCTTC.

This clone was seen once. This CDR3 is CASSSLDRGPPFF. CDR3 bases: TGTGCCAGCAGCTCTCTGGACAGGGGTCCTCCGTTCTTC. The rearrangement uses TRBV7-9 and TRBJ2-1; 9 nucleotides line up with TRBD1. CDR1 SEHNR and CDR2 FQNEAQ come from the germline V gene (reference sequence). The CDR3 runs 13 residues. J lost 15 bases, V lost 4 bases, and 10 bases had no gene match.

This rearrangement joins TRBV30 to TRBJ2-1; 8 nucleotides line up with TRBD1. The germline gives CDR1 GTSNPN, CDR2 SVGIG (reference sequence). CDR3 size: 15 residues. J was trimmed by 5 bases and V by 4 bases; bases with no gene match: 10. The CDR3 loop reads CAWTSDRGKNNEQFF. DNA of the CDR3: TGTGCCTGGACCAGCGACAGGGGAAAAAACAATGAGCAGTTCTTC. The full variable domain, its missing parts supplied by reference TRBV30 and TRBJ2-1, is SQTIHQWPATLVQPVGSPLSLECTVEGTSNPNLYWYRQAAGRGLQLLFYSVGIGQISSEVPQNLSASRPQDRQFILSSKKLLLSDSGFYLCAWTSDRGKNNEQFFGPGTRLTVL.

This chain links TRBV18 with TRBJ2-2, with 10 nucleotides matching TRBD2. The germline CDR1 and CDR2 sequences are KGHSH and LQKENI. The CDR3 is made up of 18 amino acids. Trimming removed 5 bases from V and 3 bases from J; junction bases left unmatched: 12. CDR3 region: CASSIKRASGGYTGELFF. In DNA form, the CDR3 reads TGTGCCAGCTCAATCAAGCGTGCTAGCGGGGGATACACCGGGGAGCTGTTTTTT.

Only one count was recorded for this clone. The chain joins TRBV7-2 to TRBJ2-7, with 8 bases fitting TRBD1. Per germline, CDR1 SGHTA and CDR2 FQGNSA. Germline trimming cut 5 bases from V and 2 bases from J; bases unmatched to any gene: 5. This CDR3 comprises 14 residues. The CDR3 region is CASSPKTGAYEQYF. As DNA, the CDR3 is TGTGCCAGCAGCCCTAAGACAGGGGCCTACGAGCAGTACTTC.

The V and J genes are TRBV19 and TRBJ1-1; 8 nucleotides align to TRBD1. The V gene end was trimmed by 3 bases and the J gene end by 5 bases; junction bases not matched to a gene: 5. Germline V gene lookup returns CDR1 LNHDA and CDR2 SQIVND (reference sequence). CDR3 length equals 14 residues. The CDR3 is CASSIATGVTEAFF. CDR3 coding DNA: TGTGCCAGTAGTATCGCGACAGGGGTTACTGAAGCTTTCTTT.

This sequence joins TRBV28 and TRBJ2-7; 7 bases align to TRBD1. Per the germline V gene, CDR1 is MDHEN and CDR2 is SYDVKM. The CDR3 is 14 amino acids. Trimming cost V 6 bases and J 3 bases; bases outside gene matches: 8. CDR3 DNA sequence: TGTGCCAGCAGAAGAGGGGGCACTGTCTACGAGCAGTACTTC. Protein: CASRRGGTVYEQYF. The full variable domain, with the rest looked up from reference TRBV28 and TRBJ2-7, is DVKVTQSSRYLVKRTGEKVFLECVQDMDHENMFWYRQDPGLGLRLIYFSYDVKMKEKGDIPEGYSVSREKKERFSLILESASTNQTSMYLCASRRGGTVYEQYFGPGTRLTVT.

V and J are TRBV11-2 and TRBJ2-7; 12 nucleotides match TRBD1. This CDR3 has 17 residues. J gave up 6 bases and V 1 base, and 10 bases lay outside the gene matches. The germline V gene has CDR1 SGHAT and CDR2 FQNNGV. CDR3 in DNA: TGTGCCAGCAGCTTAGTGACCGGGACAGGGGGCGGGGGCGAGCAGTACTTC. This encodes CASSLVTGTGGGGEQYF.

The table lists this clone with a few counts. The chain is built from TRBV30 and TRBJ2-5; 8 nucleotides match TRBD1. The CDR3 is made up of 14 amino acids. Germline V gene data show CDR1 as GTSNPN and CDR2 as SVGIG (reference sequence). The ends lost 1 base at V and 2 bases at J; junction bases unmatched: 3. CDR3 protein: CAWSATGGQETQYF. In DNA, the CDR3 is TGTGCCTGGAGTGCCACAGGGGGACAAGAGACCCAGTACTTC.

The chain employs TRBV3-1 (or the pseudogene TRBV3-2) and TRBJ2-3; D is possibly TRBD2 (7 bases). This CDR3 region has 16 residues. Trimming stripped 6 bases from V and 2 bases from J, with 18 bases between. CDR1 and CDR2 from the germline V gene are LGHDT and YNNKEL (reference sequence). The CDR3 loop is CASSTAGAQNTDTQYF. The DNA of the CDR3 is TGTGCCAGCAGTACTGCGGGGGCCCAGAACACAGATACGCAGTATTTT.

The chain combines TRBV27 with TRBJ1-5, with unresolved D. From germline, CDR1 is MNHEY and CDR2 SMNVEV (reference sequence). The CDR3 spans 14 residues. With 5 bases removed from V and 1 base from J, the gap between germline ends came to 9 bases. The CDR3 loop reads CASSLVGSNQPQHF. Written as DNA, the CDR3 is TGTGCCAGCAGTCTAGTCGGAAGCAATCAGCCCCAGCATTTT.

The CDR3 sequence: CASSPQARTDTQYF. CDR3 coding DNA: TGTGCCAGCTCACCGCAGGCCAGAACAGATACGCAGTATTTT. V usage is TRBV18 and J usage is TRBJ2-3; D is undetermined. Germline V gene sequence: CDR1 KGHSH, CDR2 LQKENI. This CDR3 comprises 14 residues. V dropped 3 bases and J dropped 3 bases, with 10 bases sitting between them.

V usage is TRBV28 and J usage is TRBJ1-1; D is unresolved. CDR1 and CDR2 (germline): MDHEN, SYDVKM. V shed 5 bases and J shed 5 bases, with 12 bases lying between them. The CDR3 extends over 13 amino acids. The CDR3 DNA sequence: TGTGCCAGCAGTCCGGGCCGAGGAACTGAAGCTTTCTTT. It codes for CASSPGRGTEAFF. The full variable domain, its missing parts supplied by reference TRBV28 and TRBJ1-1, is DVKVTQSSRYLVKRTGEKVFLECVQDMDHENMFWYRQDPGLGLRLIYFSYDVKMKEKGDIPEGYSVSREKKERFSLILESASTNQTSMYLCASSPGRGTEAFFGQGTRLTVV.

J is TRBJ2-3 and V is TRBV6-5, with 7 bases that match TRBD2. The CDR3 consists of 15 residues. V trimming: 4 bases; J trimming: 6 bases; junction bases outside the gene matches: 10. CDR1 and CDR2 from the germline V gene are MNHEY and SVGAGI. CDR3 sequence reads: CASSSRGVNADTQYF. The CDR3 nucleotides read TGTGCCAGCAGTTCCCGGGGGGTCAACGCCGATACGCAGTATTTT.

This clone was counted a single time. This rearrangement joins TRBV6-2 or TRBV6-3 to TRBJ1-1; no reliable D call. The CDR3 runs 17 residues. Trimming cost V 2 bases and J 5 bases, with 21 bases left between them. The V gene's germline CDR1 is MNHEY and CDR2 SVGEGT. DNA for the CDR3: TGTGCCAGCAGTTACCCGAGTGATGGACGGCTAGAAACTGAAGCTTTCTTT. This sequence encodes CASSYPSDGRLETEAFF.

The chain couples TRBV19 to TRBJ1-1; D possibly corresponds to TRBD1 (6 bases). This CDR3 is built from 13 residues. V was cut by 4 bases and J by 3 bases, with 9 bases left in between. Looked up from germline, CDR1 is LNHDA and CDR2 is SQIVND (reference sequence). This CDR3 reads CASSKDRDTEAFF. CDR3 bases: TGTGCCAGTAGTAAGGACAGAGACACTGAAGCTTTCTTT.

CDR3 coding DNA: TGTGCCAGCAGCCCGAATCCTAGTTGGGAGACCCAGTACTTC. As protein: CASSPNPSWETQYF. The rearrangement links TRBV7-9 to TRBJ2-5; D call uncertain. This CDR3 contains 14 residues. Trimming removed 5 bases from V and 5 bases from J, with 15 bases in between. Germline V gene sequence: CDR1 SEHNR, CDR2 FQNEAQ (reference sequence).

J is TRBJ1-6 and V is TRBV11-3, with 7 bases aligning to TRBD1. Trimming cost V 5 bases and J 7 bases; bases outside gene matches: 11. The CDR3 loop spans 16 amino acids. In germline, CDR1 is SGHNT, CDR2 YENEEA. The CDR3 DNA follows: TGTGCCAGCAGCCCCCGGGACAGTTGGAACAATTCACCCCTCCACTTT. This sequence encodes CASSPRDSWNNSPLHF.

The CDR3 reads CASSIHGGLLNYGYTF. CDR3 DNA sequence: TGTGCCAGTAGTATCCATGGGGGGCTATTGAACTATGGCTACACCTTC. The rearrangement uses TRBV19 and TRBJ1-2; D perhaps matches TRBD1 (6 bases). Germline V gene lookup returns CDR1 LNHDA and CDR2 SQIVND (reference sequence). This CDR3 contains 16 residues. The V end lost 3 bases, the J end lost 2 bases, and 16 bases lay between the germline ends.